This section outlines one T cell receptor (beta chain) sequence together with its context. The data were obtained in a study of cytomegalovirus exposure and HLA in healthy donors. The CDR3 totals 16 residues. Trimming removed 0 bases from V and 7 bases from J; junction bases left unmatched: 8. Germline V gene data show CDR1 as SGHNT and CDR2 as YYREEE (reference sequence). In the PCR, 60 Vbeta and 13 Jbeta primers were used. Generated by immunoSEQ multiplex PCR, the TCRdb table keeps only in-frame clones and is missing some. The table has about 120,000 clones, roughly 82% seen once. Material: PBMCs. The sequence was collected from a woman between 18 and 29 years old in good health and CMV-seronegative. This chain uses TRBV5-4 with TRBJ2-2; 8 positions match TRBD1. DNA of the CDR3: TGTGCCAGCAGCTTGGGGGGCAGGGGGCCAAGCGGGGAGCTGTTTTTT. It yields the protein CASSLGGRGPSGELFF.